This TCR beta chain is drawn from a study of T cell changes during pregnancy in multiple sclerosis. The method was immunoSEQ multiplex PCR; TCRdb's version includes in-frame clones alone and lacks a portion of them. The sample shows approximately 44,000 clones, roughly 92% of them seen only once. CDR1 is MDHEN, CDR2 SYDVKM, per germline. CDR3 length: 14 amino acids. V dropped 10 bases and J dropped 7; count of bases not matched to a gene: 9. The specimen comprised CD4+ T cells from peripheral blood mononuclear cells, sampled in the first trimester of pregnancy. The rearrangement uses TRBV28 and TRBJ2-2; TRBD1 matches at 10 bases. This sequence originates from a female donor with multiple sclerosis, enrolled in a pregnancy study. The CDR3 region is CAIRDRGRVGELFF. The DNA for the CDR3 is TGTGCCATCCGGGACAGGGGTCGGGTCGGGGAGCTGTTTTTT.